The rows below give T cell receptor beta chains drawn from one sample of a study of breast tumors, draining lymph nodes, adjacent tissues. Via MiXCR, TCRdb re-called the multiplex PCR reads, giving one row per CDR3 protein. The sample consists of around 290,000 distinct CDR3 sequences, roughly 30% of them appearing once. Sequences were obtained from axillary lymph node tissue. The source of these receptors is a female donor with breast cancer. Some clones in this sample may be carry-over from other donors' samples. The conserved cysteine and the conserved F or W are not part of the CDR3 here. The order of the fields is V gene, J gene, CDR3 protein.

v_call: TRBV9
j_call: TRBJ1-4
cdr3_aa: ASTTARKRPRSARVNEKLF

v_call: TRBV30
j_call: TRBJ1-5
cdr3_aa: AWRRGTNQPQH

v_call: TRBV29-1
j_call: TRBJ1-2
cdr3_aa: RSKEASSGYT

v_call: TRBV11-3
j_call: TRBJ1-4
cdr3_aa: ASTLGSGATNEKLF

v_call: TRBV30
j_call: TRBJ2-6
cdr3_aa: AWSTGSGANVLT

v_call: TRBV6-1
j_call: TRBJ1-5
cdr3_aa: ASTPTWTGGNQPQH

v_call: TRBV11-2
j_call: TRBJ2-1
cdr3_aa: ASSLDLSNEQF

v_call: TRBV6-5
j_call: TRBJ1-2
cdr3_aa: ASSYSRWQTVDRGYT

v_call: TRBV20-1
j_call: TRBJ2-2
cdr3_aa: SARPLAGGPRGGDTGELF

v_call: TRBV20-1
j_call: TRBJ1-2
cdr3_aa: SARDPGWYGYT

v_call: TRBV11-2
j_call: TRBJ1-1
cdr3_aa: ASSSRRRNTEAF

v_call: TRBV13
j_call: TRBJ2-7
cdr3_aa: ASSGGIEQY

v_call: TRBV6-5
j_call: TRBJ2-7
cdr3_aa: ASSPLARRLGDEQY

v_call: TRBV12-3/TRBV12-4
j_call: TRBJ1-4
cdr3_aa: ASSLGQGVLEKLF

v_call: TRBV12-3/TRBV12-4
j_call: TRBJ2-7
cdr3_aa: ASSSVMGAYEQY

v_call: TRBV20-1
j_call: TRBJ2-7
cdr3_aa: SATRTSGSPNYEQY

v_call: TRBV27
j_call: TRBJ2-7
cdr3_aa: ASSLTRDLSSYEQY

v_call: TRBV6-1
j_call: TRBJ1-1
cdr3_aa: ATHRRGVSDTEAF

v_call: TRBV10-2
j_call: TRBJ2-7
cdr3_aa: ASSGALMGEQY

v_call: TRBV7-9
j_call: TRBJ2-7
cdr3_aa: ASSSGQREQY

v_call: TRBV18
j_call: TRBJ2-7
cdr3_aa: ASSRTTGGGYEQY

v_call: TRBV20-1
j_call: TRBJ2-3
cdr3_aa: SAASSVSTDTQY

v_call: TRBV9
j_call: TRBJ1-1
cdr3_aa: ASRRSGLNNEAF

v_call: TRBV30
j_call: TRBJ2-7
cdr3_aa: AWSVQYEQY

v_call: TRBV27
j_call: TRBJ1-5
cdr3_aa: ASSSGFNNQPQH

v_call: TRBV9
j_call: TRBJ2-3
cdr3_aa: ASSGRTNTDTQY

v_call: TRBV29-1
j_call: TRBJ2-1
cdr3_aa: SILRTDTNEQF